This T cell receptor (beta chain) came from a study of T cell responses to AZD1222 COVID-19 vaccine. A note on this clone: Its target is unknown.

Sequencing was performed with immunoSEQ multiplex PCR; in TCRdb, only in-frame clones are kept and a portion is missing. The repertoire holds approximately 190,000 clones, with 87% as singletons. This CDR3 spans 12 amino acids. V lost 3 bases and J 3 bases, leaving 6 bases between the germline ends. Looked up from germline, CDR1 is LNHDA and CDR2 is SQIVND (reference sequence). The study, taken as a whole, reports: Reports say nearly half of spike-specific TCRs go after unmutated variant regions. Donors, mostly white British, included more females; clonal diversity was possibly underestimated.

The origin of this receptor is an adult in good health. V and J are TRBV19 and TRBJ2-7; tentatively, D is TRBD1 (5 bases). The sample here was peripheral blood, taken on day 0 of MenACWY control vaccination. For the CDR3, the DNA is TGTGCCAGTAGTATCGACAGCTACGAGCAGTACTTC. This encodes CASSIDSYEQYF.